These T cell receptor beta chains were read from a single sample in a study of T-cell memory formation after mild COVID-19. TCRdb independently ran MiXCR on the 5' RACE reads; one entry per CDR3 protein. This table holds some 210,000 distinct CDR3 sequences, about a sixth found once. Sequenced sample: PBMCs or a T cell subset sorted from them (not recorded which). These receptors came from an adult woman who had mild COVID-19 (a few samples of this study predate the infection). Cell type and time point are not known. Both conserved end residues are part of each CDR3. The D gene is left open where the match is weak. A row's size may be missing; if present it is once, few, many or a size class.

>-|-|TRBV4-1|15|TRBJ1-4
TGCGCCAGCAGCCAAGTCTGGGGCACCAATGAAAAACTGTTTTTT
CASSQVWGTNEKLFF
>few|-|TRBV6-5|15|TRBJ2-5
TGTGCCAGCAGTTACCAGTGGCCCCACCAAGAGACCCAGTACTTC
CASSYQWPHQETQYF
>many|-|TRBV5-1|15|TRBJ1-1
TGCGCCAGCAGCTTGTGGGCCTCCAATGAGGCTGAAGCTTTCTTT
CASSLWASNEAEAFF
>-|-|TRBV7-8|18|TRBJ1-5
TGTGCCAGCAGCTTAGAGAGATTGAGAGACCTTAGCAATCAGCCCCAGCATTTT
CASSLERLRDLSNQPQHF
>-|-|TRBV7-2|13|TRBJ1-6
TGTGCCAGCAGCATAAAAAGAGATTCACCCCTCCACTTT
CASSIKRDSPLHF
>few|-|TRBV29-1|13|TRBJ2-5
TGCAGCGTTGTATCAGGTCCCCAAGAGACCCAGTACTTC
CSVVSGPQETQYF
>-|-|TRBV27|15|TRBJ2-1
TGTGCCACGAGTTTTGGGGGGGCGGGGTACAATGAGCAGTTCTTC
CATSFGGAGYNEQFF
>few|-|TRBV20-1|12|TRBJ2-3
TGCAGTGCCGGCCGTGATTCAGATACGCAGTATTTT
CSAGRDSDTQYF
>once|-|TRBV5-1|14|TRBJ1-1
TGCGCCAGCAGCTGGGACACCATGAACACTGAAGCTTTATTT
CASSWDTMNTEALF
>few|-|TRBV27|15|TRBJ1-5
TGTGCCAGCAGAGGCCTAGGTTCCGGCAATCAGCCCCAGCATTTT
CASRGLGSGNQPQHF
>few|-|TRBV3-1|16|TRBJ1-1
TGTGCCAGCAGCCCTGGGGACTCCTGGGTAGGGACTGAAGCCTTCTTT
CASSPGDSWVGTEAFF
>-|-|TRBV15|13|TRBJ2-7
TGTGCCACCAGCAGCTACAGATTTTACGAGCAGTACTTC
CATSSYRFYEQYF
>-|TRBD2|TRBV10-3|13|TRBJ2-7
TGTGCCATCAAACTAGCGGGGTCCTACGAGCAGTACTTC
CAIKLAGSYEQYF
>few|TRBD1|TRBV7-8|13|TRBJ2-7
TGTGCCAGCAGCTGGGGACAGGCGAACGAGCAGTACTTC
CASSWGQANEQYF
>once|-|TRBV15|15|TRBJ2-2
TGTGCCACCAGCAGAGATGGGGCGAACACCGGGGAGCTGTTTTTT
CATSRDGANTGELFF
>-|-|TRBV12-3/TRBV12-4|21|TRBJ2-3
TGTGCCAGCAGCCACAAATCCAGGGGCCTGCGACTAAAGCCAGGGTTGGATACGCAGTATTTT
CASSHKSRGLRLKPGLDTQYF
>-|-|TRBV7-9|13|TRBJ2-7
TGTGCCAGCAGCTTTAATGGGGTCTACGAGCAGTACTTC
CASSFNGVYEQYF
>-|TRBD2|TRBV12-5|17|TRBJ2-1
TGTGCTAGGGGTTTGGTACTAGCGGGGGGCAGATACAATGAGCAGTTCTTC
CARGLVLAGGRYNEQFF
>-|TRBD2|TRBV24-1|14|TRBJ2-3
TGTGCCACCATGGGACTAGCGGCCACAGATACGCAGTATTTT
CATMGLAATDTQYF
>few|TRBD2|TRBV20-1|14|TRBJ2-2
TGCAGTGCTAGTGGGGGGGCGAACACCGGGGAGCTGTTTTTT
CSASGGANTGELFF
>-|-|TRBV29-1|12|TRBJ1-2
TGCAGCGGGGGGACATCATTCTATGGCTACACCTTC
CSGGTSFYGYTF
>few|TRBD1|TRBV5-1|14|TRBJ2-7
TGCGCCAGCAGCTTAAGACAGGGCCCCTACGAGCAGTACTTC
CASSLRQGPYEQYF
>-|TRBD2|TRBV6-2/TRBV6-3|18|TRBJ2-1
TGTGCCAGCAGCGGAATCGGGACTAGCGGGAGGGGCTACAATGAGCAGTTCTTC
CASSGIGTSGRGYNEQFF
>-|-|TRBV12-3/TRBV12-4|13|TRBJ1-2
TGTGCCAGCAGTTTCTCAGGAGGGTACGGCTACACCTTC
CASSFSGGYGYTF
>many|-|TRBV4-2|16|TRBJ2-3
TGTGCCAGCAGCCAAGGGGCACAGGGGGGGGAAGATACGCAGTATTTT
CASSQGAQGGEDTQYF
>many|-|TRBV5-6|15|TRBJ2-3
TGTGCCAGCAGCTTGTTCGGACAGAGCACAGATACGCAGTATTTT
CASSLFGQSTDTQYF
>few|-|TRBV20-1|14|TRBJ2-3
TGCAGTGCTTCTCGCCGTCTGAGACGGGATACGCAGTATTTT
CSASRRLRRDTQYF
>-|-|TRBV20-1|16|TRBJ2-1
TGCAGTGCTAGGATGGTACAGGGGAGGGGGTACAATGAGCAGTTCTTC
CSARMVQGRGYNEQFF
>-|TRBD1|TRBV23-1|14|TRBJ2-1
TGCGCCAGCACCCTGGACAGGGAATACAATGAGCAGTTCTTC
CASTLDREYNEQFF
>-|TRBD1|TRBV7-8|15|TRBJ1-1
TGTGCCAGCAGGGACAGGGGGCAGAGGGACACTGAAGCTTTCTTT
CASRDRGQRDTEAFF
>-|-|TRBV9|14|TRBJ2-3
TGTGCCAGCAGCTCTGGCGGGGTCACAGATACGCAGTATTTT
CASSSGGVTDTQYF
>-|-|TRBV20-1|14|TRBJ2-3
TGCAGTGCCCCTAGCGTAATCAGCACAGATACGCAGTATTTT
CSAPSVISTDTQYF
>-|TRBD1|TRBV6-4|14|TRBJ1-1
TGTGCCAGCAGCCAGGACAGGGGGCGATCTGAAGCTTTCTTT
CASSQDRGRSEAFF
>few|TRBD2|TRBV20-1|18|TRBJ2-3
TGCAGTGCTAGAGATCCGGGACTAGCGGGTCCATCCACAGATACGCAGTATTTT
CSARDPGLAGPSTDTQYF
>few|-|TRBV4-1|16|TRBJ1-5
TGCGCCAGCAGCCGAAGTGGGGGTGGTGGCAATCAGCCCCAGCATTTT
CASSRSGGGGNQPQHF
>-|-|TRBV5-1|14|TRBJ1-2
TGCGCCAGCAGCCCGGACGGATATAACTATGGCTACACCTTC
CASSPDGYNYGYTF
>many|TRBD2|TRBV7-3|17|TRBJ2-1
TGTGCCAGCAGCTTAAAAGGACTAGCGGGGAAATACAATGAGCAGTTCTTC
CASSLKGLAGKYNEQFF
>-|-|TRBV20-1|15|TRBJ1-2
TGCAGTGCTAGAGATCAGCCGGGGGCTAACTATGGCTACACCTTC
CSARDQPGANYGYTF
>few|TRBD1|TRBV20-1|14|TRBJ1-4
TGCAGTGCTAGAGACAGGGGGCAGGGAGAAAAACTGTTTTTT
CSARDRGQGEKLFF
>few|-|TRBV29-1|12|TRBJ2-2
TGCAGCGTTCGAAGAAAAGTCGGGGAGCTGTTTTTT
CSVRRKVGELFF
>few|-|TRBV6-6|15|TRBJ1-5
TGTGCCAGCAGTTACAGGGAGCGTGGCAATCAGCCCCAGCATTTT
CASSYRERGNQPQHF